Following are 20 T cell receptor beta chains from one sample sequenced in a study of cytomegalovirus exposure and HLA in healthy donors. With 60 Vbeta and 13 Jbeta primers, the PCR was carried out. Measured with immunoSEQ multiplex PCR; TCRdb has only the in-frame clones, and not every one. The sample includes about 200,000 clones, 80% to 90% of them seen just once. The sequenced sample consisted of PBMCs. The receptor source for this set is a middle-aged man in good health and CMV-seropositive.

The CDR3 loop reads CASSFYKEKETQYF. The CDR3 nucleotides read TGCGCCAGCAGCTTTTATAAGGAGAAAGAGACCCAGTACTTC. V usage is TRBV5-1 and J usage is TRBJ2-5; D gene uncertain. Trimming took 2 bases from V and 3 from J, leaving 11 bases between them. The CDR3 runs to 14 residues. CDR1 and CDR2 from the germline V gene are SGHRS and YFSETQ.

The chain is built from TRBV2 and TRBJ2-1; 9 bases line up with TRBD1. Germline lookup yields CDR1 SNHLY and CDR2 FYNNEI. The CDR3 is 15 residues long. Trimming removed 6 bases from V and 8 bases from J; junction bases left unmatched: 11. The CDR3, as DNA: TGTGCCAGCAGAAGCGGGACAGGGTCCAATCATGAGCAGTTCTTC. Encoded protein: CASRSGTGSNHEQFF. The full variable domain, its missing parts supplied by reference TRBV2 and TRBJ2-1, is EPEVTQTPSHQVTQMGQEVILRCVPISNHLYFYWYRQILGQKVEFLVSFYNNEISEKSEIFDDQFSVERPDGSNFTLKIRSTKLEDSAMYFCASRSGTGSNHEQFFGPGTRLTVL.

The genes are TRBV29-1 and TRBJ2-7, with D possibly matching TRBD1 (5 bases). Trimming shortened V by 0 bases and J by 3 bases, and 15 bases separated the two germline ends. Germline CDR1 is SQVTM and CDR2 is ANQGSEA. The CDR3 is 15 amino acids. The CDR3, as DNA: TGCAGCGTTGAAGATGGGCAGGGCCCGGACTACGAGCAGTACTTC. Translated, it gives CSVEDGQGPDYEQYF.

This sequence joins TRBV14 and TRBJ2-2; a possible D gene is TRBD1 (5 bases). The CDR3 has 15 residues. Germline CDR1 is SGHDN and CDR2 is FVKESK. The V end lost 0 bases, the J end lost 2 bases, and 7 bases lay between the germline ends. CDR3 region: CASSQEQANTGELFF. As DNA, the CDR3 is TGTGCCAGCAGCCAAGAACAGGCTAACACCGGGGAGCTGTTTTTT.

This clone has a handful of counts. This chain links TRBV2 with TRBJ2-7; D unresolved. The CDR3 covers 10 residues. The V end was cut by 4 bases, the J end by 7 bases, with 5 bases between. Per germline, CDR1 SNHLY and CDR2 FYNNEI. The CDR3 nucleotides are TGTGCCAGCAGTGTGCGGGAGCAGTACTTC. As protein: CASSVREQYF.

The J gene is TRBJ1-4, the V gene TRBV4-1, with 10 positions matching TRBD1. Looked up from germline, CDR1 is MGHRA and CDR2 is YSYEKL. The length of the CDR3 is 15 residues. V gave up 4 bases and J gave up 8 bases; unmatched junction bases: 7. CDR3 in amino acids: CASSLRDRGGEKLFF. CDR3 sequence (DNA): TGCGCCAGCAGCCTCAGGGACAGGGGAGGGGAAAAACTGTTTTTT.

The chain links TRBV7-2 to TRBJ1-2; TRBD1 might be the D (6 bases). Germline V gene sequence: CDR1 SGHTA, CDR2 FQGNSA. This CDR3 region has 19 residues. V shed 4 bases and J shed 4 bases, with 28 bases lying between them. The CDR3, as DNA: TGTGCCAGCAGCTCTACCCCGCAGGGGTCCCTTCGGGCTGGCTATGGCTACACCTTC. Protein: CASSSTPQGSLRAGYGYTF.

The rearrangement links TRBV5-1 to TRBJ2-7; 10 nucleotides align to TRBD2. The CDR3 extends over 14 amino acids. Trimming cost V 7 bases and J 3 bases; bases outside gene matches: 7. Germline V gives CDR1 SGHRS, CDR2 YFSETQ. In nucleotides, the CDR3 is TGCGCCAGCCAGAGGACTAGCGGCTTCTACGAGCAGTACTTC. Amino acid sequence: CASQRTSGFYEQYF.

The genes are TRBV27 and TRBJ1-5, with 11 bases aligning to TRBD1. The ends lost 4 bases at V and 2 bases at J; junction bases unmatched: 13. The CDR3 has 19 amino acids. CDR1 is MNHEY and CDR2 is SMNVEV in the germline V gene (reference sequence). CDR3 coding DNA: TGTGCCAGCAGTTATAGATGGGACAGGGGGTTGATCGGCAATCAGCCCCAGCATTTT. As protein: CASSYRWDRGLIGNQPQHF.

The chain uses TRBV7-9 and TRBJ2-7, with 10 positions matching TRBD2. CDR1 is SEHNR and CDR2 is FQNEAQ in the germline V gene (reference sequence). CDR3 length equals 15 residues. The V and J ends lost 5 bases and 2 bases, in that order; junction bases with no gene match: 6. The CDR3 bases are TGTGCCAGCAGCCCAGCGGGGGGGCGTCCCTACGAGCAGTACTTC. Protein sequence: CASSPAGGRPYEQYF. Full variable domain (outside the CDR3, taken from reference TRBV7-9 and TRBJ2-7): DTGVSQNPRHKITKRGQNVTFRCDPISEHNRLYWYRQTLGQGPEFLTYFQNEAQLEKSRLLSDRFSAERPKGSFSTLEIQRTEQGDSAMYLCASSPAGGRPYEQYFGPGTRLTVT.

In its sample, this clone was seen a few times. This chain links TRBV15 with TRBJ2-5; tentative D call: TRBD2 (5 bases). The CDR3 has 15 amino acids. Per the germline V gene, CDR1 is LNHNV and CDR2 is YYDKDF (reference sequence). Trimming stripped 3 bases from V and 4 bases from J, with 15 bases between. The CDR3 region is CATSRTTSTGETQYF. CDR3 coding DNA: TGTGCCACCAGCAGGACTACCTCCACGGGAGAGACCCAGTACTTC.

The chain has TRBV28 and TRBJ1-6; 9 nucleotides align to TRBD1. CDR1 and CDR2 from the germline V gene are MDHEN and SYDVKM. V was clipped by 6 bases and J by 7 bases; unmatched bases: 4. This CDR3 is 14 amino acids long. This CDR3 is CASRQTGGNSPLHF. The CDR3 coding sequence is TGTGCCAGCAGACAGACAGGGGGGAATTCACCCCTCCACTTT.

J is TRBJ2-7 and V is TRBV14, with D perhaps TRBD1 (5 bases). CDR3 length equals 14 residues. The germline V gene encodes CDR1 SGHDN and CDR2 FVKESK. Trimming stripped 6 bases from V and 2 bases from J, with 14 bases between. The CDR3 DNA reads as TGTGCCAGCAGGCCTAGGGGATCCACCTACGAGCAGTACTTC. Residues: CASRPRGSTYEQYF. Supplemented by reference TRBV14 and TRBJ2-7, the full variable domain reads EAGVTQFPSHSVIEKGQTVTLRCDPISGHDNLYWYRRVMGKEIKFLLHFVKESKQDESGMPNNRFLAERTGGTYSTLKVQPAELEDSGVYFCASRPRGSTYEQYFGPGTRLTVT.

The J gene is TRBJ2-1, the V gene TRBV11-3, with D tentatively TRBD1 (6 bases). The CDR3 has 16 residues. The germline gives CDR1 SGHNT, CDR2 YENEEA. Trimming stripped 5 bases from V and 3 bases from J, with 17 bases between. DNA of the CDR3: TGTGCCAGCAGCCCAGGAAGGGGGAGCCTCTACAATGAGCAGTTCTTC. Its protein is CASSPGRGSLYNEQFF.

The rearrangement joins TRBV2 to TRBJ1-1; tentative D call: TRBD1 (6 bases). This CDR3 comprises 13 residues. Trimming cost V 1 base and J 5 bases, with 8 bases left between them. Germline assignment: CDR1 SNHLY and CDR2 FYNNEI. CDR3 in amino acids: CASSEGTGTEAFF. The CDR3 bases are TGTGCCAGCAGTGAAGGCACAGGGACTGAAGCTTTCTTT.

V gene TRBV9 combines with J gene TRBJ1-2; D not certain. This CDR3 comprises 13 residues. Looked up from germline, CDR1 is SGDLS and CDR2 is YYNGEE. Trimming shortened V by 4 bases and J by 2 bases, and 9 bases separated the two germline ends. The CDR3 reads CASSSNMNYGYTF. The CDR3 nucleotides read TGTGCCAGCAGCTCCAACATGAACTATGGCTACACCTTC.

V usage is TRBV5-1 and J usage is TRBJ2-3; D gene ambiguous. This CDR3 contains 13 residues. Trimming left V 8 bases short and J 1 base short, with 11 bases between. Germline assignment: CDR1 SGHRS and CDR2 YFSETQ. In DNA, the CDR3 is TGCGCCAGTTCAGGTTACGGCACAGATACGCAGTATTTT. Its translation is CASSGYGTDTQYF. Looking up the rest from reference TRBV5-1 and TRBJ2-3 gives the full variable domain: KAGVTQTPRYLIKTRGQQVTLSCSPISGHRSVSWYQQTPGQGLQFLFEYFSETQRNKGNFPGRFSGRQFSNSRSEMNVSTLELGDSALYLCASSGYGTDTQYFGPGTRLTVL.

This clone was observed once. V gene TRBV28 combines with J gene TRBJ1-2; 8 positions match TRBD1. CDR1 is MDHEN, CDR2 SYDVKM, per germline. This CDR3 is 14 amino acids long. V lost 5 bases and J lost 7; bases outside the gene matches: 9. CDR3 in amino acids: CASSQLTGGLGYTF. CDR3 bases: TGTGCCAGCAGTCAACTCACAGGGGGTCTTGGCTACACCTTC.

V usage is TRBV18 and J usage is TRBJ1-2; 9 positions match TRBD1. This CDR3 comprises 13 residues. V lost 1 base to trimming and J lost 6 bases; unmatched junction nucleotides: 0. The germline V gene has CDR1 KGHSH and CDR2 LQKENI. The CDR3 reads CASSPRTGDGYTF. The CDR3 DNA follows: TGTGCCAGCTCACCACGGACAGGGGATGGCTACACCTTC.

A few counts support this clone. Different DNA sequences within this sample yield the same CDR3. The rearrangement links TRBV5-1 to TRBJ2-5; 11 positions agree with TRBD2. This CDR3 comprises 15 residues. Germline V gene sequence: CDR1 SGHRS, CDR2 YFSETQ. The V and J ends lost 4 bases and 2 bases, in that order; junction bases with no gene match: 4. CDR3 sequence: CASSRGTSGQETQYF. In nucleotides, the CDR3 is TGCGCCAGCAGCCGAGGGACTAGCGGACAAGAGACCCAGTACTTC.